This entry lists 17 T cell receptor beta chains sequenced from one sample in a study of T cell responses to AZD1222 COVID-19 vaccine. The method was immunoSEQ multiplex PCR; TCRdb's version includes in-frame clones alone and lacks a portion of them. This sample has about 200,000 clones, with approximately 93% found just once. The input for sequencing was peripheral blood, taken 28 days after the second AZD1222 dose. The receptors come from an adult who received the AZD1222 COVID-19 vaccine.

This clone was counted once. CDR3 nucleotide sequence: TGTGCCAGCAGCGACGGACTAGCGGGAGTTCGGGATACGCAGTATTTT. Translation gives CASSDGLAGVRDTQYF. V usage is TRBV6-2 or TRBV6-3 and J usage is TRBJ2-3; 13 nucleotides align to TRBD2. The V and J ends lost 6 bases and 6 bases, in that order; junction bases with no gene match: 9. The CDR3 sequence is 16 residues long. CDR1 and CDR2 (germline): MNHEY, SVGEGT.

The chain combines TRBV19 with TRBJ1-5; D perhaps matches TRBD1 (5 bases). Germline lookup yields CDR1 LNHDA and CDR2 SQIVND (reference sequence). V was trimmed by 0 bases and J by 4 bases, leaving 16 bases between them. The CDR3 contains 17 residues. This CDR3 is CASSIDPGPGGNQPQHF. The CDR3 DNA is TGTGCCAGTAGTATAGACCCGGGACCGGGAGGAAATCAGCCCCAGCATTTT. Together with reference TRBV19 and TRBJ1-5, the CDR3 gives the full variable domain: DGGITQSPKYLFRKEGQNVTLSCEQNLNHDAMYWYRQDPGQGLRLIYYSQIVNDFQKGDIAEGYSVSREKKESFPLTVTSAQKNPTAFYLCASSIDPGPGGNQPQHFGDGTRLSIL.

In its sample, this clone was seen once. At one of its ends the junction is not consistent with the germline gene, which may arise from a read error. DNA of the CDR3: TGTGCCGGAAACAACCGTCAAGGGACCCAGTACTTC. Its protein is CAGNNRQGTQYF. V is TRBV5-4 and J is TRBJ2-5; D remains unclear. Germline loops: CDR1 SGHNT, CDR2 YYREEE (reference sequence). The CDR3 length is 12 residues.

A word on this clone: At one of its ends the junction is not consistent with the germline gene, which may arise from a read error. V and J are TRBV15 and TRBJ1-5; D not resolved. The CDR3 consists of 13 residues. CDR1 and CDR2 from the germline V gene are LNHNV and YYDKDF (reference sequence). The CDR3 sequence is CAISRPGNQPQHF. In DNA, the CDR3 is TGTGCCATCAGCCGACCCGGCAATCAGCCCCAGCATTTT.

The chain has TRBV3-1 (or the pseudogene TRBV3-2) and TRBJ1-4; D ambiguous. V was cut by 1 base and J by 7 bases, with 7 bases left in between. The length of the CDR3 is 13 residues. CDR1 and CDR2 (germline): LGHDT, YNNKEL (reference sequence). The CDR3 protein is CASSQGLGEKLFF. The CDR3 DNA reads TGTGCCAGCAGCCAAGGACTGGGTGAAAAACTGTTTTTT.

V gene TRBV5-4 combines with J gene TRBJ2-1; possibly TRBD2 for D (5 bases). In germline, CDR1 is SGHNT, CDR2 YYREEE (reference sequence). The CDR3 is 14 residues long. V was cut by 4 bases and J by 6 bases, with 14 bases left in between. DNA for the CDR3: TGTGCCAGCAGCCAATCGACGGGGTCCAATGAGCAGTTCTTC. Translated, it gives CASSQSTGSNEQFF.

This chain's CDR3 is CASTPGLAGLDTQYF. The CDR3 DNA sequence: TGCGCCAGCACCCCGGGACTAGCGGGCTTAGATACGCAGTATTTT. The chain joins TRBV4-1 to TRBJ2-3, with TRBD2 matching over 12 bases. The CDR3 contains 15 residues. With V trimmed by 7 bases and J by 5 bases, 7 bases remained unmatched. From germline, CDR1 is MGHRA and CDR2 YSYEKL.

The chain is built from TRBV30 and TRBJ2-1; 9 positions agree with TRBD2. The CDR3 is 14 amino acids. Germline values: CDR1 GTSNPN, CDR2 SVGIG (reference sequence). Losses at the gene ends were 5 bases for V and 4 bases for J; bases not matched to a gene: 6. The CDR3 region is CAWQTSGGYNEQFF. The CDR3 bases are TGTGCCTGGCAGACTAGCGGAGGGTACAATGAGCAGTTCTTC. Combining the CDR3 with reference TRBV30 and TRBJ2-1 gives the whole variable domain SQTIHQWPATLVQPVGSPLSLECTVEGTSNPNLYWYRQAAGRGLQLLFYSVGIGQISSEVPQNLSASRPQDRQFILSSKKLLLSDSGFYLCAWQTSGGYNEQFFGPGTRLTVL.

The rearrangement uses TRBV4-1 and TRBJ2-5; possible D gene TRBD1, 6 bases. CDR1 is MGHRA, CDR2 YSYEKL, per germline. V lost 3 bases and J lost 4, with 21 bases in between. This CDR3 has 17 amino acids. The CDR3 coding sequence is TGCGCCAGCAGCCAGTACCCCCCACAGGGAAGTGGAGAGACCCAGTACTTC. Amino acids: CASSQYPPQGSGETQYF.

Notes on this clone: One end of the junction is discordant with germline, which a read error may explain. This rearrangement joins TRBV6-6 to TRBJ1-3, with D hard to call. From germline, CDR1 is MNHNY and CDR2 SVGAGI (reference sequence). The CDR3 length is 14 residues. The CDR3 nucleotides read TGTGCCAGCAGCCCGGGCCTTTCTGTAAACACCATATATTTT. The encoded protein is CASSPGLSVNTIYF.

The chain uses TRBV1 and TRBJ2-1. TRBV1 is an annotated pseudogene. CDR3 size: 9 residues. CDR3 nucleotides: TGCACCAGCGAAAATGAGCAGTTCTTC. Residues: CTSENEQFF.

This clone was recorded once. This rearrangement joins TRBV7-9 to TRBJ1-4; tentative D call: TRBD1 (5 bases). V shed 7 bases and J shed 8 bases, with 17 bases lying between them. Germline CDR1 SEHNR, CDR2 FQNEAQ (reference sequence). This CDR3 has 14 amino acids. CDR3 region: CASTHVGGGEKLFF. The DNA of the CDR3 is TGTGCCAGCACCCATGTGGGGGGTGGCGAAAAACTGTTTTTT.

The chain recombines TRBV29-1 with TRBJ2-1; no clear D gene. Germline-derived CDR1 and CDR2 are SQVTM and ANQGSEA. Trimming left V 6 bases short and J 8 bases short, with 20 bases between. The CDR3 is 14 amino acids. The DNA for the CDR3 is TGCAGCGTGGCTGGGGTCACGGCTTACTATGAGCAGTTCTTC. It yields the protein CSVAGVTAYYEQFF.

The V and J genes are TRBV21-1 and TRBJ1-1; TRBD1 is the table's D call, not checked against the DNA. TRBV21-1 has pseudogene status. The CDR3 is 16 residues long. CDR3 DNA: TGTGCCAGCAGCATTCGGGACAGAATCATGAACACTGAAGCTTTCTTT. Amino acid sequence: CASSIRDRIMNTEAFF.

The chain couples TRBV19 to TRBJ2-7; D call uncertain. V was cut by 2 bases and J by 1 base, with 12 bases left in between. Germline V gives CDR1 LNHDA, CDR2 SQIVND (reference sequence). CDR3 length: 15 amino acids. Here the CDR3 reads CASSIRPGPSYEQYF. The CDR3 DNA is TGTGCCAGTAGTATAAGGCCAGGACCTTCCTACGAGCAGTACTTC.

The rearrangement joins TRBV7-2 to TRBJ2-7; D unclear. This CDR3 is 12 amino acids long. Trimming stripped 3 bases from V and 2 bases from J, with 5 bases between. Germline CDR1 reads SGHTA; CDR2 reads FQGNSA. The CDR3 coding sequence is TGTGCCAGCAGCTTGAGTCCCTACGAGCAGTACTTC. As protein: CASSLSPYEQYF.

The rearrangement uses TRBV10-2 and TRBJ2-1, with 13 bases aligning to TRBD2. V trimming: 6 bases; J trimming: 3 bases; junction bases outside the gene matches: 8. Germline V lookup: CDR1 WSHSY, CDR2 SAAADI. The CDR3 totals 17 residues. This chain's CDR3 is CASSRTSGRGIYNEQFF. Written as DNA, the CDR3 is TGCGCCAGCAGCCGGACTAGCGGGAGAGGGATCTACAATGAGCAGTTCTTC.